Listed below are T cell receptor beta chains from one sample, sequenced in a study of blood T cells in healthy people across ages. MiXCR, applied by TCRdb to the 5' RACE reads, yields one record per CDR3 protein. The sample lists some 1.5 million distinct CDR3 sequences; over 25% were seen once. The sample was blood. The receptor set was obtained from a woman in her 30s in good health. Both conserved end residues are part of each CDR3. A D gene is named only where the DNA matches it firmly. Size values are once, few and many counts, or a class for expanded clones, and some rows have none.

d_call: TRBD2
cdr3_length: 17
v_call: TRBV14
j_call: TRBJ2-7
clone_size: many
cdr3_nt: TGTGCCAGCAGCCAAGGGAGACTAGCGGGAAATACCTACGAGCAGTACTTC
cdr3_aa: CASSQGRLAGNTYEQYF

d_call: TRBD1
cdr3_length: 14
v_call: TRBV9
j_call: TRBJ2-5
clone_size: many
cdr3_nt: TGTGCCAGCAGCGCAGACAGGGGCCGAGAGACCCAGTACTTC
cdr3_aa: CASSADRGRETQYF

d_call: -
cdr3_length: 14
v_call: TRBV6-5
j_call: TRBJ2-7
clone_size: -
cdr3_nt: TGTGCCAGCAAATTACAGGGCCCCTCCTACGAGCAGTACTTC
cdr3_aa: CASKLQGPSYEQYF

d_call: TRBD2
cdr3_length: 16
v_call: TRBV9
j_call: TRBJ2-5
clone_size: many
cdr3_nt: TGTGCCAGCAGCGCAGGACTAGCGGGAGACCAAGAGACCCAGTACTTC
cdr3_aa: CASSAGLAGDQETQYF

d_call: TRBD1
cdr3_length: 16
v_call: TRBV5-1
j_call: TRBJ2-3
clone_size: -
cdr3_nt: TGCGCCAGCAGCACACGTCCGGGACAGGGAGCGAATACGCAGTATTTT
cdr3_aa: CASSTRPGQGANTQYF

d_call: -
cdr3_length: 15
v_call: TRBV20-1
j_call: TRBJ2-3
clone_size: once
cdr3_nt: TGCAGTGCTGGGGCCAGGGGGGGCTCGACAGATACGCAGTATTTT
cdr3_aa: CSAGARGGSTDTQYF

d_call: TRBD1
cdr3_length: 16
v_call: TRBV18
j_call: TRBJ2-7
clone_size: -
cdr3_nt: TGTGCCAGCTCACCAAGCCCCATAACAGGGGGCAACGAGCAGTACTTC
cdr3_aa: CASSPSPITGGNEQYF

d_call: -
cdr3_length: 13
v_call: TRBV7-9
j_call: TRBJ1-2
clone_size: -
cdr3_nt: TGTGCCAGCAGCTTAGAACAGCTCCGGGGCTACACCTTC
cdr3_aa: CASSLEQLRGYTF

d_call: -
cdr3_length: 12
v_call: TRBV7-9
j_call: TRBJ1-2
clone_size: few
cdr3_nt: TGTGCCAGCAGCTTGATGGGGGGTGGCTACACCTTC
cdr3_aa: CASSLMGGGYTF

d_call: TRBD1
cdr3_length: 13
v_call: TRBV6-6
j_call: TRBJ1-5
clone_size: -
cdr3_nt: TGTGCCAGCGGACAGGGGATCAATCAGCCCCAGCATTTT
cdr3_aa: CASGQGINQPQHF

d_call: TRBD1
cdr3_length: 12
v_call: TRBV9
j_call: TRBJ1-2
clone_size: -
cdr3_nt: TGTGCCAGCAACAGGGGATGGGATGGCTACACCTTC
cdr3_aa: CASNRGWDGYTF

d_call: TRBD1
cdr3_length: 15
v_call: TRBV5-1
j_call: TRBJ2-5
clone_size: -
cdr3_nt: TGCGCCAGCAGCTTGGCCCTGGGACAGCGTGGGGAGCAGTACTTC
cdr3_aa: CASSLALGQRGEQYF

d_call: -
cdr3_length: 15
v_call: TRBV9
j_call: TRBJ2-7
clone_size: few
cdr3_nt: TGTGCCAGCAGCGGCGAGGGGACCCAGGTCGGGGAGCAGTACTTC
cdr3_aa: CASSGEGTQVGEQYF

d_call: TRBD2
cdr3_length: 15
v_call: TRBV27
j_call: TRBJ2-7
clone_size: -
cdr3_nt: TGTGCCAGCAGACTTCTAGCGGGAGGGACCTACGAGCAGTACTTC
cdr3_aa: CASRLLAGGTYEQYF